The present T cell receptor beta chain was sequenced within a study of shared clonotypes between healthy human individuals. As for the study in general: Three plates each covered CD4 naive and memory; CD8 naive two, CD8 memory one.

Naive CD8 cells, CD45RO-negative and positively selected for CCR7, excluded terminally differentiated effector memory CD45RA+ cells. Several immunoSEQ plates held equal portions of the genomic DNA taken from each subset. The method was immunoSEQ multiplex PCR; TCRdb's version includes in-frame clones alone and lacks a portion of them. The repertoire has roughly 2 million clones, about 95% of them found once; the top ten carry 0.9% to 1.3%. Trimming took off 5 bases at V and 8 bases at J, with 15 bases between the two ends. The CDR3 extends over 13 amino acids. The V gene's germline CDR1 is SGHAT and CDR2 FQNNGV. About this clone: Its antigen is undetermined.

Study-level points and caveats: Non-shared clonotypes showed lower generation probabilities than clonotypes common to all four donors. Across subsets, estimated richness was generally greater for naive than for memory populations.

The clonotype was recovered from a man between 18 and 35 years old in good health. Sequenced input: naive CD8+ T cells sorted from blood. The rearrangement joins TRBV11-2 to TRBJ1-1; D is uncertain. CDR3 sequence: CASSLGPSLEAFF. In nucleotides, the CDR3 is TGTGCCAGCAGCCTCGGGCCTTCTTTGGAAGCTTTCTTT.